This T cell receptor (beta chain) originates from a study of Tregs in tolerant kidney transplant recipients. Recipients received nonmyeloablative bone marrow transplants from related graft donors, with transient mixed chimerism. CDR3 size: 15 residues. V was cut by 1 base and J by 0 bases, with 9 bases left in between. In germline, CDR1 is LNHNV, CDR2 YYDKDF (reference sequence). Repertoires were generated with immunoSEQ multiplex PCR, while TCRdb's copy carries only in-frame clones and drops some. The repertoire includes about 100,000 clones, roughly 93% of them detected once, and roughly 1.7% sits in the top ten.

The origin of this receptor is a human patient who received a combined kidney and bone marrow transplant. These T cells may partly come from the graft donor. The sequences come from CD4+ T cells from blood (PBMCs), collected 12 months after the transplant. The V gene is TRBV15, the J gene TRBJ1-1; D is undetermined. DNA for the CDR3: TGTGCCACCAGCAGAGCGAGTAGCATGAACACTGAAGCTTTCTTT. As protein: CATSRASSMNTEAFF.